This TCR beta chain was observed in a study of siplizumab effects on memory and regulatory T cells (dated by TCRdb to the late 2010s). With regard to the full study: The effect of the anti-CD2 antibody siplizumab on alloreactive T-cell subsets was examined in allogeneic mixed lymphocyte reactions constructed from human PBMCs.

TCRbeta CDR3 sequencing was performed on sorted unstimulated T cells and on proliferating T cells recovered from mixed lymphocyte reactions. Fresh whole blood from about eleven HLA-typed healthy donors served as the source for isolating PBMCs. To map where alloreactive clones came from, CD4+ non-regulatory T cells in the unstimulated state were FACS-sorted. Broad study findings and their caveats: Whether proliferating Tregs from siplizumab cultures actually had suppressive function was not functionally confirmed. Siplizumab significantly lowered the cumulative frequency of alloreactive sequences that could be traced to unstimulated CD4+ memory T cells. Sequences below about 10^-5 frequency were poorly captured, so only a minor fraction of alloreactive clones could be mapped to unstimulated subsets. For roughly 75-95% of proliferating CD4+ or CD8+ clones, no naive or memory phenotype could be assigned. Among mappable alloreactive CD4+ clones, an average Treg-derived fraction of roughly 71% was observed with siplizumab, compared with more than 25% in control reactions. Unstimulated naive T cells appeared to be more diverse than memory T cells, and naive cells seemed to make a substantial contribution to the alloresponse.

The library was produced with the immunoSEQ multiplex PCR assay. Approximately 100,000 TCR templates per sample were assayed on the deep sequencing platform. Genomic DNA extracted from sorted T cells was the material used for TCRbeta CDR3 sequencing. Concerning the study's data processing: Clonal analysis of TCRbeta CDR3 data was done in the R programming language. Alloreactive CD4+ and CD8+ clones were identified by comparing unstimulated samples to CFSE-low samples taken after the reaction. By matching sequences to the repertoires of sorted unstimulated Treg and non-Treg cells, each alloreactive CD4+ clone was assigned a regulatory or non-regulatory origin. Held by TCRdb, this immuneACCESS table contains in-frame sequences only and omits some clones. Under half of the omission traces to an unresolved V gene where checked; the cause of the rest is unknown. That table supplies the V and J calls and clone size; D and trimming were determined from the DNA. Recorded for this sample are nearly 95,000 clones; around 94% of them occurred a single time. The ten largest account for 0.3% of the sample.

About this clone: Its antigen specificity is not known. Per-nucleotide qualities are absent, and no much larger clonotype sits a single base away.

Sample: non-Treg CD4+ T cells sorted from blood. Read against the paper, the sample's cell subset or site label means: FACS-sorted unstimulated CD4+ non-regulatory T cells. This receptor was taken from a human donor in good health.

The encoded CDR3 is CASSSRPHGTDTQYF. The nucleotides read TGCGCCAGCAGCAGCAGACCACACGGCACAGATACGCAGTATTTT. Rearrangement joined TRBV5-1 to TRBJ2-3; no D segment can be confidently identified. V loses 4 bases, J loses 1 base, and the germline ends lie 13 bases apart. Its CDR3 holds 15 amino acids, cysteine through phenylalanine. The read is trimmed to its CDR3 DNA, 45 bases read in frame from base 1. The germline V gene specifies SGHRS as CDR1 and YFSETQ as CDR2.